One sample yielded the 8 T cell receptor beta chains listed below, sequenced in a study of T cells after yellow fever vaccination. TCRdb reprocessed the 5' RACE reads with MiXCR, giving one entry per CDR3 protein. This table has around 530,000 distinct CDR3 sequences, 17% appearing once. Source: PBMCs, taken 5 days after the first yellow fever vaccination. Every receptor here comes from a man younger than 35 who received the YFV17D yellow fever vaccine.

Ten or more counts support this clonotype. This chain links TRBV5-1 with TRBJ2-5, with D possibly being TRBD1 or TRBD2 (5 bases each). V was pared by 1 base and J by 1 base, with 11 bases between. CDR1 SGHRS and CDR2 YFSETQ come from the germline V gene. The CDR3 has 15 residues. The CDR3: CASSLNGDPQETQYF. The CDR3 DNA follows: TGCGCCAGCAGCTTGAACGGGGACCCCCAAGAGACCCAGTACTTC.

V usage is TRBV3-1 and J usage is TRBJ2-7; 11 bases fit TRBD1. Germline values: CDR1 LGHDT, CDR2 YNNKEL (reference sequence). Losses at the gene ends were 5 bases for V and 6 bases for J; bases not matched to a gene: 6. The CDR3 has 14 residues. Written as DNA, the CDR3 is TGTGCCAGCAGCTTTGGACAGGGGGCGCGCGAGCAGTACTTC. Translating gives CASSFGQGAREQYF.

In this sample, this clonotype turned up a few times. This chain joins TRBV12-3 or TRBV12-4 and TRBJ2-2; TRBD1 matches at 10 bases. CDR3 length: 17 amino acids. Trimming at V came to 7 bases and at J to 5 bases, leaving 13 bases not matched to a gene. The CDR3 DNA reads TGTGCCAGCACTCATCCCCCGGGACAGGGGCGAACCGGGGAGCTGTTTTTT. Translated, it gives CASTHPPGQGRTGELFF.

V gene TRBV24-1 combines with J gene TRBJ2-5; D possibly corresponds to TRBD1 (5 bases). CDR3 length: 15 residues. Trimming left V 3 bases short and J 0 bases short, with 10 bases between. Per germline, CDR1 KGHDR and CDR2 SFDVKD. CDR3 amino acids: CATSDTSGNQETQYF. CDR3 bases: TGTGCCACCAGTGATACGTCAGGGAACCAAGAGACCCAGTACTTC.

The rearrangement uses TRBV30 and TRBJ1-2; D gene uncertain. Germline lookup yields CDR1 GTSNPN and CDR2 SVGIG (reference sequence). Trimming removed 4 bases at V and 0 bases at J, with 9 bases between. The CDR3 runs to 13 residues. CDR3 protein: CAWNRDPNYGYTF. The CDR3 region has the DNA TGTGCCTGGAACAGAGATCCTAACTATGGCTACACCTTC.

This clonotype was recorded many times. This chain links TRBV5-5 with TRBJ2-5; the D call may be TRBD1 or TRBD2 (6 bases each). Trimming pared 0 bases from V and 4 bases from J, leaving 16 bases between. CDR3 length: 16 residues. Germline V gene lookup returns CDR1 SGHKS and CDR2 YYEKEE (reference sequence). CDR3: CASSLGARTGAETQYF. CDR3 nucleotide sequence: TGTGCCAGCAGCTTGGGAGCTCGAACGGGGGCAGAGACCCAGTACTTC.

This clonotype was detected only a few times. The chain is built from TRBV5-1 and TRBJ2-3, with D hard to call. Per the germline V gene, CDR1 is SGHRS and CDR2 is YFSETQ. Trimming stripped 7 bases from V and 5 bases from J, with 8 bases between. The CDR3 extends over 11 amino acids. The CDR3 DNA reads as TGCGCCAGCGCGATTGGAGATACGCAGTATTTT. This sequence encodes CASAIGDTQYF.

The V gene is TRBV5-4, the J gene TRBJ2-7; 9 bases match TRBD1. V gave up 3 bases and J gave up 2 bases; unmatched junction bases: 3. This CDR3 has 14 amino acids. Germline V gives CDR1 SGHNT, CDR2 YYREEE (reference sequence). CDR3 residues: CASSWDRDTYEQYF. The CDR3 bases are TGTGCCAGCAGCTGGGACAGGGATACCTACGAGCAGTACTTC.